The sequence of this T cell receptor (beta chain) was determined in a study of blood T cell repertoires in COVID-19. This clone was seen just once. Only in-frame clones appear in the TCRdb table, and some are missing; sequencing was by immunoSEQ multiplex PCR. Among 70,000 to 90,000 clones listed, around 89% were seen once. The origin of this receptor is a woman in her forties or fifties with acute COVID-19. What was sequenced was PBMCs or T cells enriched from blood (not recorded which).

In DNA, the CDR3 is TGTGCCAGCAGTTTCCCGACTAGCGGGAGTGGGACACATCAAGTAGATACGCAGTATTTT. This codes for CASSFPTSGSGTHQVDTQYF. The rearrangement uses TRBV28 and TRBJ2-3; TRBD2 matches 12 bases. Unmatched junction bases numbered 18, after V lost 3 bases and J lost 5 bases. Looked up from germline, CDR1 is MDHEN and CDR2 is SYDVKM. This CDR3 spans 20 amino acids.